This T cell receptor beta chain was profiled in a study of radiation and T cells in renal cell carcinoma. Using immunoSEQ multiplex PCR, the repertoire was profiled, and TCRdb retains in-frame clones only, with some absent. The sample carries some 120,000 clones, around 89% recorded once. As to time point: blood 2 weeks post-SBRT. The treatment was: 15 Gy SBRT to primary tumor, nephrectomy 4 weeks later. The specimen was blood, collected from a patient whose treatment included radiotherapy and nephrectomy. This receptor was taken from a woman in her seventies with renal cell carcinoma.

In DNA, the CDR3 is TGCAGCGTGCTGGCTCCTGGAAACACCATATATTTT. Translating gives CSVLAPGNTIYF. This chain links TRBV29-1 with TRBJ1-3; D remains unclear. The V gene lost 6 bases and the J gene lost 2 bases, with 8 bases spanning the gap. The CDR3 contains 12 residues. The germline V gene has CDR1 SQVTM and CDR2 ANQGSEA.